The 27 T cell receptor beta chains below all came from one sample that was sequenced in a study of cytomegalovirus exposure and HLA in healthy donors. The PCR was carried out with 60 Vbeta primers and 13 Jbeta primers. Clones were sequenced by immunoSEQ multiplex PCR, and TCRdb holds only the in-frame ones, with some missing. The sample yields some 150,000 clones, more than 65% seen once. The sample comprised PBMCs. These TCRs come from a woman in her forties or fifties in good health and CMV-seronegative.

J is TRBJ1-5 and V is TRBV7-9, with a possible D match to TRBD1 (5 bases). The CDR3 consists of 14 residues. Germline V gene data show CDR1 as SEHNR and CDR2 as FQNEAQ (reference sequence). Trimming removed 3 bases at V and 3 bases at J, with 9 bases between. The CDR3 loop is CASSLGRNNQPQHF. CDR3 in DNA: TGTGCCAGCAGCTTGGGGCGGAACAATCAGCCCCAGCATTTT.

This chain's CDR3 is CASSIVPGDNQPQHF. Here the CDR3 DNA reads TGTGCCAGTAGTATAGTCCCAGGGGACAATCAGCCCCAGCATTTT. The chain uses TRBV19 and TRBJ1-5; perhaps TRBD1 as D (6 bases). Germline V gene data show CDR1 as LNHDA and CDR2 as SQIVND (reference sequence). Trimming cost V 1 base and J 3 bases, with 10 bases left between them. This CDR3 spans 15 amino acids.

This clone was seen only a few times. The chain combines TRBV5-6 with TRBJ2-1; D call uncertain. CDR1 is SGHDT and CDR2 is YYEEEE in the germline V gene. CDR3 length equals 15 residues. V was trimmed by 0 bases and J by 3 bases, leaving 10 bases between them. The CDR3 is CASSLEVRYYNEQFF. Here the CDR3 DNA reads TGTGCCAGCAGCTTGGAAGTGCGATACTACAATGAGCAGTTCTTC. Full variable domain (outside the CDR3, taken from reference TRBV5-6 and TRBJ2-1): DAGVTQSPTHLIKTRGQQVTLRCSPKSGHDTVSWYQQALGQGPQFIFQYYEEEERQRGNFPDRFSGHQFPNYSSELNVNALLLGDSALYLCASSLEVRYYNEQFFGPGTRLTVL.

The gene calls are TRBV18 and TRBJ2-1, with TRBD2 matching 10 bases. V was clipped by 2 bases and J by 4 bases; unmatched bases: 17. Germline CDR1 KGHSH, CDR2 LQKENI. CDR3 length: 20 amino acids. The CDR3 protein is CASSPSISSSSGGQYNEQFF. CDR3 DNA sequence: TGTGCCAGCTCACCATCGATTTCGAGTTCTAGCGGGGGCCAATACAATGAGCAGTTCTTC.

V usage is TRBV6-5 and J usage is TRBJ1-1; weak D call: TRBD1 (6 bases). The CDR3 is 14 residues long. V was clipped by 5 bases and J by 7 bases, with 17 bases between them. The germline CDR1 and CDR2 sequences are MNHEY and SVGAGI. CDR3 sequence reads: CASSTIRGVVEAFF. Written as DNA, the CDR3 is TGTGCCAGCAGTACAATCAGGGGCGTTGTTGAAGCTTTCTTT.

The V call is TRBV19, the J call TRBJ2-6; D is possibly TRBD2 (5 bases). This CDR3 contains 17 residues. V gave up 0 bases and J gave up 1 base, with 10 bases separating them. The germline gives CDR1 LNHDA, CDR2 SQIVND (reference sequence). In nucleotides, the CDR3 is TGTGCCAGTAGTATAGATGGTAGAGGGTCTGGGGCCAACGTCCTGACTTTC. Translated: CASSIDGRGSGANVLTF.

V usage is TRBV28 and J usage is TRBJ1-4; possibly TRBD1 for D (5 bases). Germline V gives CDR1 MDHEN, CDR2 SYDVKM. CDR3 length equals 14 residues. Trimming shortened V by 3 bases and J by 7 bases, and 12 bases separated the two germline ends. The CDR3, as DNA: TGTGCCAGCAGTTTGGCGGGGGGTGGTGAAAAACTGTTTTTT. It specifies CASSLAGGGEKLFF.

This clone was observed a few times. The chain combines TRBV5-6 with TRBJ1-6, with D unresolved. The V end lost 4 bases, the J end lost 0 bases, and 11 bases lay between the germline ends. This CDR3 spans 16 amino acids. Looked up from germline, CDR1 is SGHDT and CDR2 is YYEEEE. The CDR3 sequence: CASSTYRISYNSPLHF. CDR3 DNA: TGTGCCAGCAGCACCTACAGAATCTCCTATAATTCACCCCTCCACTTT. Together with reference TRBV5-6 and TRBJ1-6, the CDR3 gives the full variable domain: DAGVTQSPTHLIKTRGQQVTLRCSPKSGHDTVSWYQQALGQGPQFIFQYYEEEERQRGNFPDRFSGHQFPNYSSELNVNALLLGDSALYLCASSTYRISYNSPLHFGNGTRLTVT.

This clone was seen only a few times. This chain links TRBV5-1 with TRBJ2-2; D may be TRBD2 (6 bases). The V end lost 4 bases, the J end lost 2 bases, and 15 bases lay between the germline ends. The CDR3 has 16 amino acids. From germline, CDR1 is SGHRS and CDR2 YFSETQ. CDR3 residues: CASSTETGANTGELFF. The CDR3 nucleotides read TGCGCCAGCAGCACCGAAACGGGAGCAAACACCGGGGAGCTGTTTTTT.

The CDR3 region has the DNA TGTGCCAGCAGCTTTGAGGGTGGCGTCCCTGGGTCCCTCCACTTT. This encodes CASSFEGGVPGSLHF. The chain is built from TRBV11-2 and TRBJ1-6; D is ambiguous. Germline loops: CDR1 SGHAT, CDR2 FQNNGV. The CDR3 loop spans 15 amino acids. With 3 bases removed from V and 14 bases from J, the gap between germline ends came to 20 bases.

The gene calls are TRBV30 and TRBJ2-1; the D is unclear. There are 16 residues in the CDR3. The V gene lost 3 bases and the J gene lost 0 bases, with 15 bases spanning the gap. Looked up from germline, CDR1 is GTSNPN and CDR2 is SVGIG (reference sequence). The CDR3 region has the DNA TGTGCCTGGAGGTCAGTGCAACCCTCCTCCTACAATGAGCAGTTCTTC. Amino acid sequence: CAWRSVQPSSYNEQFF.

The V and J genes are TRBV5-4 and TRBJ2-3, with 11 bases identical to TRBD2. The CDR3 consists of 18 residues. The ends lost 3 bases at V and 5 bases at J; junction bases unmatched: 14. Germline assignment: CDR1 SGHNT and CDR2 YYREEE (reference sequence). CDR3 nucleotides: TGTGCCAGCAGCTCGGCCTCGGGATTAGCGGGGGGGCTAGATACGCAGTATTTT. Its translation: CASSSASGLAGGLDTQYF.

The table lists this clone with a few counts. The chain uses TRBV29-1 and TRBJ1-1; no reliable D call. Germline CDR1 is SQVTM and CDR2 is ANQGSEA. Trimming took off 4 bases at V and 0 bases at J, with 9 bases between the two ends. This CDR3 is built from 13 residues. CDR3 region: CSVGRSVNTEAFF. The CDR3 nucleotides read TGCAGCGTTGGCCGATCAGTGAACACTGAAGCTTTCTTT.

The chain carries TRBV28 and TRBJ2-7; D call uncertain. Germline assignment: CDR1 MDHEN and CDR2 SYDVKM. The CDR3 sequence is 16 residues long. The ends were cut back, 2 bases at V and 6 bases at J, with 20 bases in the middle. CDR3 sequence (DNA): TGTGCCAGCAGTTTAAACCTCAGGCTCAGGATCGGCGAGCAGTACTTC. Its protein is CASSLNLRLRIGEQYF.

V gene TRBV7-2 combines with J gene TRBJ2-2; 8 nucleotides line up with TRBD2. From germline, CDR1 is SGHTA and CDR2 FQGNSA. The CDR3 extends over 19 amino acids. V lost 2 bases, J lost 1 base, and 12 bases stayed unmatched. This CDR3 is CASSLPPGIAGLNTGELFF. The DNA of the CDR3 is TGTGCCAGCAGCTTACCCCCTGGAATAGCGGGGCTGAACACCGGGGAGCTGTTTTTT.

The rearrangement uses TRBV28 and TRBJ2-7, with 8 bases lining up with TRBD1. There are 15 residues in the CDR3. Germline V gene sequence: CDR1 MDHEN, CDR2 SYDVKM. The V segment lost 5 bases and the J segment 2 bases; nucleotides outside the gene matches: 8. The CDR3 here is CASSPTDRAPYEQYF. The CDR3 bases are TGTGCCAGCAGTCCCACGGACAGGGCCCCCTACGAGCAGTACTTC.

The rearrangement links TRBV4-1 to TRBJ2-1; 7 nucleotides align to TRBD2. The germline CDR1 and CDR2 sequences are MGHRA and YSYEKL. CDR3 length: 17 amino acids. V was clipped by 0 bases and J by 1 base; unmatched bases: 6. CDR3 sequence (DNA): TGCGCCAGCAGCCAAGATCAGTGGGGGGGGTCCTACAATGAGCAGTTCTTC. This encodes CASSQDQWGGSYNEQFF.

The gene calls are TRBV5-3 and TRBJ2-7; D is unresolved. TRBV5-3 is marked as an open reading frame, function uncertain. CDR3 size: 13 residues. Trimming pared 5 bases from V and 3 bases from J, leaving 12 bases between. The CDR3 protein is CARRCGSGYEQYF. Here the CDR3 DNA reads TGTGCCAGAAGATGTGGGTCAGGCTACGAGCAGTACTTC.

This rearrangement joins TRBV7-2 to TRBJ1-2; a possible D gene is TRBD1 (5 bases). Germline CDR1 and CDR2: SGHTA and FQGNSA. This CDR3 is built from 16 residues. V was trimmed by 2 bases and J by 0 bases, leaving 13 bases between them. The CDR3: CASSLYSGLTNYGYTF. The CDR3, as DNA: TGTGCCAGCAGCTTATACTCAGGGCTAACTAACTATGGCTACACCTTC.

The DNA for the CDR3 is TGTGCCGGAGGGACTAGCTCTGTGTCGCGTGAAGAGCAGTACTTC. Encoded protein: CAGGTSSVSREEQYF. The chain couples TRBV28 to TRBJ2-7; 9 bases align to TRBD2. Germline CDR1 reads MDHEN; CDR2 reads SYDVKM. V lost 11 bases to trimming and J lost 7 bases; unmatched junction nucleotides: 18. The CDR3 consists of 15 residues.

This clone has more than one count but fewer than ten. The V call is TRBV7-2, the J call TRBJ2-1, with D uncertain. V lost 1 base and J lost 7, with 8 bases in between. Germline V gene sequence: CDR1 SGHTA, CDR2 FQGNSA. The CDR3 has 13 residues. CDR3 DNA: TGTGCCAGCAGCTTAGTTCTAACGAATGAGCAGTTCTTC. Amino acids: CASSLVLTNEQFF.

The chain is built from TRBV9 and TRBJ1-1; D unclear. Germline V gene lookup returns CDR1 SGDLS and CDR2 YYNGEE. This CDR3 is 14 amino acids long. V shed 1 base and J shed 0 bases, with 7 bases lying between them. The CDR3 DNA reads as TGTGCCAGCAGCGTATGGGAGGTGAACACTGAAGCTTTCTTT. It yields the protein CASSVWEVNTEAFF. Together with reference TRBV9 and TRBJ1-1, the CDR3 gives the full variable domain: DSGVTQTPKHLITATGQRVTLRCSPRSGDLSVYWYQQSLDQGLQFLIQYYNGEERAKGNILERFSAQQFPDLHSELNLSSLELGDSALYFCASSVWEVNTEAFFGQGTRLTVV.

The rearrangement links TRBV4-3 to TRBJ2-6; D is possibly TRBD1 (5 bases). The CDR3 sequence is 18 residues long. The V and J ends lost 1 base and 0 bases respectively, with 13 bases between them. The germline V gene encodes CDR1 LGHNA and CDR2 YSLEER. The DNA for the CDR3 is TGCGCCAGCAGCCAAGCTGGGCAGGGCTTCTCTGGGGCCAACGTCCTGACTTTC. Translation: CASSQAGQGFSGANVLTF.

CDR3 coding DNA: TGTGCCAGTTGGGGCGCAAAGAAGGCTTATGAAAAACTGTTTTTT. Protein product: CASWGAKKAYEKLFF. The rearrangement joins TRBV28 to TRBJ1-4, with D tentatively TRBD1 (5 bases). Trimming shortened V by 9 bases and J by 6 bases, and 20 bases separated the two germline ends. Germline CDR1 reads MDHEN; CDR2 reads SYDVKM. The CDR3 contains 15 residues.

The V call is TRBV7-2, the J call TRBJ2-7; maybe TRBD1 (6 bases). Per germline, CDR1 SGHTA and CDR2 FQGNSA. The CDR3 runs to 14 residues. Trimming removed 5 bases at V and 3 bases at J, with 14 bases between. CDR3 sequence (DNA): TGTGCCAGCAGCCCTCACACAGGGTACTACGAGCAGTACTTC. This sequence encodes CASSPHTGYYEQYF.

The chain couples TRBV27 to TRBJ1-5, with D uncertain. CDR1 and CDR2 (germline): MNHEY, SMNVEV (reference sequence). This CDR3 has 13 residues. V dropped 2 bases and J dropped 6 bases, with 8 bases sitting between them. In DNA, the CDR3 is TGTGCCAGCAGTTTAGAGTCGAGTCAGCCCCAGCATTTT. This translates into CASSLESSQPQHF.

This clone was seen a handful of times. The gene calls are TRBV5-1 and TRBJ1-2, with TRBD1 identical over 7 bases. Trimming cost V 0 bases and J 4 bases; bases outside gene matches: 3. CDR3 length: 14 amino acids. Germline V CDR1 and CDR2: SGHRS, YFSETQ. CDR3 nucleotides: TGCGCCAGCAGCTTGGGGACAGGACTCTATGGCTACACCTTC. Residues: CASSLGTGLYGYTF.